The 30 T cell receptor beta chains in this list originate from one sample, sequenced in a study of T cell responses to AZD1222 COVID-19 vaccine. Here immunoSEQ multiplex PCR was the method, and the copy in TCRdb shows in-frame clones only, minus some. In the table there are 100,000 to 150,000 clones, 85% to 90% of which are singletons. Sequences were derived from peripheral blood, sampled on day 0 of MenACWY control vaccination. The receptors stem from an adult in good health.

This rearrangement joins TRBV9 to TRBJ2-1; TRBD1 might be the D (6 bases). The CDR3 totals 20 residues. V was shortened by 0 bases and J by 5 bases, with 27 bases between the two germline ends. CDR1 and CDR2 (germline): SGDLS, YYNGEE. The CDR3 spells CASSVEGVGNARDINNEQFF. The CDR3 coding sequence is TGTGCCAGCAGCGTAGAAGGAGTAGGAAATGCCCGGGACATCAACAATGAGCAGTTCTTC.

This clone was detected only once. The chain joins TRBV29-1 to TRBJ1-1, with D unclear. The V gene lost 7 bases and the J gene lost 2 bases, with 14 bases spanning the gap. Germline values: CDR1 SQVTM, CDR2 ANQGSEA. This CDR3 comprises 13 residues. The CDR3 region is CSGGERSNTEAFF. CDR3 sequence (DNA): TGCAGCGGCGGGGAGCGATCAAACACTGAAGCTTTCTTT.

This clone was seen more than once but under ten times. The rearrangement joins TRBV7-9 to TRBJ2-7, with 7 nucleotides matching TRBD1. The CDR3 is 15 amino acids. Germline lookup yields CDR1 SEHNR and CDR2 FQNEAQ (reference sequence). V dropped 5 bases and J dropped 3; count of bases not matched to a gene: 10. CDR3 coding DNA: TGTGCCAGCAGCGACGGGGACAGCATCCTCTACGAGCAGTACTTC. Protein sequence: CASSDGDSILYEQYF.

This chain joins TRBV6-1 and TRBJ1-5, with D unresolved. Germline CDR1 is MNHNS and CDR2 is SASEGT. This CDR3 comprises 15 residues. The V end lost 0 bases, the J end lost 5 bases, and 11 bases lay between the germline ends. DNA of the CDR3: TGTGCCAGCAGTGAAGCAAGAGGGAGGGATCAGCCCCAGCATTTT. Translated: CASSEARGRDQPQHF.

The V and J genes are TRBV6-5 and TRBJ1-6; no definite D call. The CDR3 contains 16 residues. Deletions cut 0 bases from V and 0 bases from J, with 6 bases between. CDR1 is MNHEY, CDR2 SVGAGI, per germline. CDR3 protein: CASSYSRSSYNSPLHF. DNA of the CDR3: TGTGCCAGCAGTTACTCAAGGAGCTCCTATAATTCACCCCTCCACTTT.

In its sample, this clone was seen once. The CDR3 DNA reads TGTGCCAGCAGCTTATCGCCCATTGGAGGAAGCGAGTACTTC. Protein sequence: CASSLSPIGGSEYF. V is TRBV11-3 and J is TRBJ2-7, with a possible D match to TRBD2 (5 bases). V was clipped by 2 bases and J by 11 bases, with 19 bases between them. Germline CDR1 is SGHNT and CDR2 is YENEEA. The CDR3 extends over 14 amino acids. Based on the CDR3 plus reference TRBV11-3 and TRBJ2-7, the full variable domain is EAGVVQSPRYKIIEKKQPVAFWCNPISGHNTLYWYLQNLGQGPELLIRYENEEAVDDSQLPKDRFSAERLKGVDSTLKIQPAELGDSAVYLCASSLSPIGGSEYFGPGTRLTVT.

This clone is a singleton in its sample. The J gene is TRBJ2-7, the V gene TRBV6-5; 7 bases are a match to TRBD1. Germline CDR1 MNHEY, CDR2 SVGAGI. The CDR3 extends over 12 amino acids. The ends lost 6 bases at V and 4 bases at J; junction bases unmatched: 3. The CDR3, as DNA: TGTGCCAGCAGCTCACAGGGGTACGAGCAGTACTTC. As protein: CASSSQGYEQYF.

The chain has TRBV6-1 and TRBJ1-1; the D gene is possibly TRBD1 (6 bases). Deletions cut 1 base from V and 0 bases from J, with 12 bases between. In germline, CDR1 is MNHNS, CDR2 SASEGT. The CDR3 runs 16 residues. In DNA form, the CDR3 reads TGTGCCAGCAGTGAAGGATTATGGGGGCTGAACACTGAAGCTTTCTTT. Amino acid sequence: CASSEGLWGLNTEAFF.

The chain joins TRBV19 to TRBJ2-1, with 7 bases aligning to TRBD1. The CDR3 contains 15 residues. V was clipped by 3 bases and J by 4 bases; unmatched bases: 6. Germline CDR1 reads LNHDA; CDR2 reads SQIVND (reference sequence). The CDR3 DNA sequence: TGTGCCAGTAGTATCAAGGGGGCGCTTTACAATGAGCAGTTCTTC. This encodes CASSIKGALYNEQFF.

The chain recombines TRBV6-2 or TRBV6-3 with TRBJ2-1, with a tentative D call TRBD2 (5 bases). Germline CDR1 reads MNHEY; CDR2 reads SVGEGT. With 2 bases removed from V and 6 bases from J, the gap between germline ends came to 17 bases. The CDR3 extends over 16 amino acids. CDR3 nucleotide sequence: TGTGCCAGCAGTTACAACGTGGGAGTCTCGTCCAATGAGCAGTTCTTC. The encoded protein is CASSYNVGVSSNEQFF.

The gene calls are TRBV6-5 and TRBJ1-1, with 11 positions matching TRBD1. CDR1 and CDR2 (germline): MNHEY, SVGAGI. This CDR3 is built from 15 residues. V shed 0 bases, J shed 7 bases, and the junction held 4 bases outside the gene matches. The CDR3 region has the DNA TGTGCCAGCAGTTACTCCGGACAGGGGGCGAATGAAGCTTTCTTT. This gives the protein CASSYSGQGANEAFF.

CDR3 protein: CATSDQARDYGYTF. The DNA for the CDR3 is TGTGCCACCAGTGATCAAGCTAGAGACTATGGCTACACCTTC. The chain couples TRBV24-1 to TRBJ1-2; D remains unclear. V gave up 3 bases and J gave up 3 bases, with 10 bases separating them. This CDR3 has 14 residues. Germline CDR1 reads KGHDR; CDR2 reads SFDVKD.

The V and J genes are TRBV15 and TRBJ1-1, with no clear D. CDR1 is LNHNV and CDR2 is YYDKDF in the germline V gene (reference sequence). The CDR3 spans 16 residues. V was clipped by 4 bases and J by 1 base, with 16 bases between them. Written as DNA, the CDR3 is TGTGCCACCAGCACGAGATCGGGTGGCGGGAACACTGAAGCTTTCTTT. It specifies CATSTRSGGGNTEAFF.

V is TRBV7-2 and J is TRBJ1-2; weak D call: TRBD1 (6 bases). Germline V gene data show CDR1 as SGHTA and CDR2 as FQGNSA. This CDR3 has 16 amino acids. V was trimmed by 5 bases and J by 7 bases, leaving 23 bases between them. CDR3 residues: CASSRTPDSLGSGYTF. CDR3 DNA: TGTGCCAGCAGCCGGACACCGGACAGTCTGGGAAGTGGCTACACCTTC.

The chain is built from TRBV10-1 and TRBJ1-1, with D possibly being TRBD1 (5 bases). Germline loops: CDR1 WNHNN, CDR2 SYGVQD (reference sequence). The V end was cut by 4 bases, the J end by 5 bases, with 11 bases between. This CDR3 is 13 amino acids long. CDR3 DNA sequence: TGCGCCAGCAGTGGCTCGGGGGTGACTGAAGCTTTCTTT. Its translation is CASSGSGVTEAFF.

In DNA, the CDR3 is TGTGCCAGCAGGCTCTCAGACAGGGATCGGTATGGCTACACCTTC. Translating it yields CASRLSDRDRYGYTF. This chain uses TRBV28 with TRBJ1-2, with 7 bases aligning to TRBD1. CDR1 and CDR2 from the germline V gene are MDHEN and SYDVKM. CDR3 size: 15 residues. Losses at the gene ends were 6 bases for V and 5 bases for J; bases not matched to a gene: 12.

This clone has just one count. The gene calls are TRBV30 and TRBJ1-2, with a weak D call TRBD1 (5 bases). The CDR3 totals 12 residues. V was cut by 0 bases and J by 7 bases, with 9 bases left in between. CDR1 is GTSNPN and CDR2 is SVGIG in the germline V gene (reference sequence). The CDR3 bases are TGTGCCTGGAGTGTGTTGGGGACTGGCTACACCTTC. Translation gives CAWSVLGTGYTF.

A few counts support this clone. The rearrangement links TRBV30 to TRBJ1-6; D is ambiguous. Germline V gene sequence: CDR1 GTSNPN, CDR2 SVGIG (reference sequence). The CDR3 has 16 amino acids. V was trimmed by 4 bases and J by 13 bases, leaving 26 bases between them. The CDR3 DNA reads as TGTGCCTGGATCTCCGGGAACAAAAAAACCTATCATCCCCTCCACTTT. The encoded protein is CAWISGNKKTYHPLHF.

This rearrangement joins TRBV6-4 to TRBJ1-2; D perhaps matches TRBD1 (5 bases). The CDR3 spans 14 residues. Germline-derived CDR1 and CDR2 are MRHNA and SNTAGT. The V end was cut by 3 bases, the J end by 4 bases, with 12 bases between. CDR3 nucleotide sequence: TGTGCCAGCAGTGAGGAGGCAGGGACCTATGGCTACACCTTC. Its translation: CASSEEAGTYGYTF.

J is TRBJ1-4 and V is TRBV5-1; D is unresolved. The CDR3 is made up of 15 amino acids. V dropped 4 bases and J dropped 0 bases, with 10 bases sitting between them. Germline V CDR1 and CDR2: SGHRS, YFSETQ. CDR3 nucleotide sequence: TGCGCCAGCAGCGCCCCGGGAGCAACTAATGAAAAACTGTTTTTT. Amino acid sequence: CASSAPGATNEKLFF.

V and J are TRBV9 and TRBJ1-3; D ambiguous. In germline, CDR1 is SGDLS, CDR2 YYNGEE. V lost 2 bases and J 0 bases, leaving 9 bases between the germline ends. CDR3 length: 15 residues. CDR3 DNA: TGTGCCAGCAGCGTCTCGACGGTCTCTGGAAACACCATATATTTT. It translates to CASSVSTVSGNTIYF. Full variable domain (outside the CDR3, taken from reference TRBV9 and TRBJ1-3): DSGVTQTPKHLITATGQRVTLRCSPRSGDLSVYWYQQSLDQGLQFLIQYYNGEERAKGNILERFSAQQFPDLHSELNLSSLELGDSALYFCASSVSTVSGNTIYFGEGSWLTVV.

This clone was seen repeatedly, ten times or more. This sample also contains other DNA sequences that code for the same CDR3. This sequence joins TRBV12-3 or TRBV12-4 and TRBJ2-7; D gene ambiguous. Trimming removed 2 bases at V and 2 bases at J, with 4 bases between. CDR3 length: 12 amino acids. CDR3 sequence reads: CASSLMPYEQYF. CDR3 sequence (DNA): TGTGCCAGCAGTTTAATGCCCTACGAGCAGTACTTC.

This chain uses TRBV18 with TRBJ1-5; a weak D match, TRBD1 (6 bases). Per the germline V gene, CDR1 is KGHSH and CDR2 is LQKENI. The CDR3 has 13 residues. Trimming shortened V by 6 bases and J by 4 bases, and 10 bases separated the two germline ends. CDR3 nucleotide sequence: TGTGCCAGCTCCCCCGACAGGAATCAGCCCCAGCATTTT. It specifies CASSPDRNQPQHF.

As to this clone: The sample holds other DNA sequences that translate to the same CDR3. This chain connects TRBV18 to TRBJ1-4; TRBD1 is a possible D gene (5 bases). This CDR3 comprises 13 residues. Germline CDR1 reads KGHSH; CDR2 reads LQKENI. The germline V and J ends were trimmed by 2 bases and 5 bases, with 6 bases remaining between them. The CDR3 sequence: CASSPDRNEKLFF. The CDR3 region has the DNA TGTGCCAGCTCACCAGACAGAAATGAAAAACTGTTTTTT. The variable domain in full, with the rest retrieved from reference TRBV18 and TRBJ1-4, is NAGVMQNPRHLVRRRGQEARLRCSPMKGHSHVYWYRQLPEEGLKFMVYLQKENIIDESGMPKERFSAEFPKEGPSILRIQQVVRGDSAAYFCASSPDRNEKLFFGSGTQLSVL.

Worth noting for this clone: Other DNA sequences in this sample translate to the same CDR3. The genes are TRBV29-1 and TRBJ2-5; D remains unclear. V was clipped by 7 bases and J by 3 bases, with 6 bases between them. The germline V gene encodes CDR1 SQVTM and CDR2 ANQGSEA. CDR3 length equals 10 residues. The CDR3 sequence is CSAREETQYF. The CDR3 region has the DNA TGCAGCGCCAGAGAAGAGACCCAGTACTTC.

The chain recombines TRBV12-3 or TRBV12-4 with TRBJ2-3, with D possibly TRBD1 on 6 matching bases. The CDR3 spans 13 residues. Trimming pared 6 bases from V and 5 bases from J, leaving 12 bases between. CDR3 sequence (DNA): TGTGCCAGCAGGCACAGGGTTATAGATACGCAGTATTTT. Protein: CASRHRVIDTQYF.

The chain joins TRBV2 to TRBJ1-1; D is perhaps TRBD1 (6 bases). With 6 bases removed from V and 5 bases from J, the gap between germline ends came to 13 bases. This CDR3 has 13 amino acids. CDR1 and CDR2 from the germline V gene are SNHLY and FYNNEI. The CDR3: CASRQGEMTEAFF. CDR3 nucleotides: TGTGCCAGCAGACAGGGCGAGATGACTGAAGCTTTCTTT.

This chain links TRBV4-3 with TRBJ2-1, with D perhaps given as TRBD1 or TRBD2 (5 bases each). Trimming left V 0 bases short and J 5 bases short, with 8 bases between. The CDR3 loop spans 14 amino acids. CDR1 and CDR2 from the germline V gene are LGHNA and YSLEER. CDR3 in amino acids: CASSQEQGDNEQFF. The CDR3 coding sequence is TGCGCCAGCAGCCAAGAGCAGGGAGACAATGAGCAGTTCTTC.

The rearrangement uses TRBV4-1 and TRBJ1-2, with unresolved D. Germline V gene data show CDR1 as MGHRA and CDR2 as YSYEKL. This CDR3 is built from 13 residues. The germline V and J ends were trimmed by 2 bases and 5 bases, with 9 bases remaining between them. CDR3 nucleotide sequence: TGCGCCAGCAGCCAAACCGGGGAATATGGCTACACCTTC. Its protein is CASSQTGEYGYTF.

The chain has TRBV7-2 and TRBJ1-1; D is unresolved. V gave up 5 bases and J gave up 1 base, with 14 bases separating them. The CDR3 length is 15 residues. Germline lookup yields CDR1 SGHTA and CDR2 FQGNSA. CDR3 in DNA: TGTGCCAGCAGCCCTTTGGGCCCTGGGAACACTGAAGCTTTCTTT. Residues: CASSPLGPGNTEAFF.